The rows below give T cell receptor beta chains drawn from one sample of a study of blood T cell repertoires in COVID-19. Data came from immunoSEQ multiplex PCR; TCRdb stores just in-frame clones and leaves some out. Of 130,000 to 150,000 clones listed, approximately 84% are singletons. The sequenced sample was peripheral blood. Receptors originate from a woman aged 55-75 years with acute or convalescent COVID-19. Both conserved end residues are part of each CDR3. The D gene is left open where the match is weak. Clone size appears in some rows only: once, few, many, or a class for an expanded clone.

TRBJ2-1	NA	TRBV9	NA	CASSVLGYFSNEQFF	TGTGCCAGCAGCGTTCTAGGCTATTTCTCCAATGAGCAGTTCTTC
TRBJ2-2	NA	TRBV27	TRBD2	CVSGPFGELFF	TGTGTTAGCGGGCCGTTTGGGGAGCTGTTTTTT
TRBJ2-1	NA	TRBV5-1	NA	CASSTGLLDINEQFF	TGCGCCAGCAGCACCGGACTTTTGGATATCAATGAGCAGTTCTTC
TRBJ1-4	NA	TRBV5-1	NA	CASSLNRETTNEKLFF	TGCGCCAGCAGCTTGAACAGGGAGACAACTAATGAAAAACTGTTTTTT
TRBJ2-7	NA	TRBV2	NA	CASSLSGQTRSYF	TGTGCCAGCTCTTTATCTGGACAGACGAGGTCGTACTTC
TRBJ2-1	NA	TRBV6-2/TRBV6-3	NA	CASSYTGDEQFF	TGTGCCAGCAGTTACACTGGTGATGAGCAGTTCTTC
TRBJ1-6	NA	TRBV6-6	NA	CASSYFNPNSPLHF	TGTGCCAGCAGTTATTTCAATCCTAATTCACCCCTCCACTTT
TRBJ2-3	NA	TRBV5-1	TRBD2	CASSLTPSGVTDTQYF	TGCGCCAGCAGCTTGACCCCTAGCGGGGTCACCGATACGCAGTATTTT
TRBJ1-1	NA	TRBV12-5	NA	CASGLVSRRESGVTEAFF	TGTGCTAGTGGTTTGGTATCAAGGAGGGAAAGTGGAGTCACTGAAGCTTTCTTT
TRBJ1-2	many	TRBV28	TRBD1	CASSLFTGEEGYTF	TGTGCCAGCAGTTTATTCACAGGGGAGGAGGGCTACACCTTC
TRBJ1-2	few	TRBV28	NA	CASSLGRARGYTF	TGTGCCAGCAGTTTGGGGCGCGCTCGGGGCTACACCTTC
TRBJ2-7	few	TRBV6-5	TRBD1	CASRLGTGVTYEQYF	TGTGCCAGCAGACTAGGGACAGGGGTCACCTACGAGCAGTACTTC
TRBJ1-1	NA	TRBV27	NA	CASSPQQGVMNTEAFF	TGTGCCAGCAGTCCCCAACAGGGTGTAATGAACACTGAAGCTTTCTTT
TRBJ1-6	NA	TRBV23-1	TRBD1	CASSPGTGANSPLHF	TGCGCCAGCAGTCCCGGGACAGGGGCCAATTCACCCCTCCACTTT
TRBJ1-2	NA	TRBV10-3	NA	CAIRRDPNYGYTF	TGTGCCATCAGGAGGGATCCTAACTATGGCTACACCTTC
TRBJ2-1	NA	TRBV7-9	NA	CATGAEEEQFF	TGTGCCACTGGGGCCGAGGAGGAGCAGTTCTTC
TRBJ2-1	NA	TRBV19	TRBD2	CASSIYMTSGTNEQFF	TGTGCCAGTAGTATATATATGACTAGCGGGACCAATGAGCAGTTCTTC
TRBJ1-2	NA	TRBV27	NA	CASSYRGGSGYGYTF	TGTGCCAGCAGTTATAGGGGGGGGTCAGGGTATGGCTACACCTTC
TRBJ2-7	NA	TRBV5-4	TRBD1	CASSSGTAYEQYF	TGTGCCAGCAGCTCCGGGACAGCCTATGAGCAGTACTTC
TRBJ2-1	NA	TRBV7-7	TRBD2	CASSRSGRNEQFF	TGTGCTAGCAGCCGTAGCGGGAGGAATGAGCAGTTCTTC
TRBJ2-1	NA	TRBV28	NA	CASSTGQRHRQFF	TGTGCCAGCAGTACCGGACAGAGACATAGGCAGTTCTTC
TRBJ1-4	NA	TRBV6-6	NA	CASRKQGSGEKLFF	TGTGCCAGCAGGAAGCAGGGGTCCGGTGAAAAACTGTTTTTT
TRBJ2-1	NA	TRBV18	TRBD1	CASSGRQGSSYNEQFF	TGTGCCAGCTCGGGCAGACAGGGGAGCTCCTACAATGAGCAGTTCTTC
TRBJ2-3	NA	TRBV2	NA	CASTSSRGTRDTQYF	TGTGCCAGCACCTCAAGTCGCGGTACGAGAGATACGCAGTATTTT
TRBJ2-4	NA	TRBV5-6	NA	CASAREEGAKNIQYF	TGTGCCAGCGCAAGGGAGGAGGGAGCCAAAAACATTCAGTACTTC
TRBJ1-1	NA	TRBV7-9	NA	CASSSGALGGNTEAFF	TGTGCCAGCAGCTCGGGCGCATTGGGGGGGAACACTGAAGCTTTCTTT
TRBJ1-4	NA	TRBV5-1	TRBD1	CASSRDRGVTNEKLFF	TGCGCCAGCAGCCGGGACAGGGGGGTAACTAATGAAAAACTGTTTTTT
TRBJ2-5	once	TRBV19	NA	CASSISGTPIQETQYF	TGTGCCAGTAGTATCTCCGGGACTCCAATCCAAGAGACCCAGTACTTC
TRBJ1-1	NA	TRBV5-1	TRBD1	CASSSRQGAPGTEAFF	TGCGCCAGCAGCTCTCGACAGGGGGCGCCGGGGACTGAAGCTTTCTTT
TRBJ1-1	NA	TRBV28	NA	CASGGYGAFF	TGTGCCAGCGGAGGATACGGAGCTTTCTTT
TRBJ1-2	NA	TRBV29-1	TRBD1	CSADRGINYGYTF	TGCAGCGCTGACAGGGGGATTAACTATGGCTACACCTTC
TRBJ1-5	few	TRBV19	NA	CATETGYSNQPQHF	TGTGCCACCGAGACAGGCTATAGCAATCAGCCCCAGCATTTT
TRBJ2-1	NA	TRBV7-2	NA	CASSLARYNEQFF	TGTGCCAGCAGCCTAGCACGGTACAATGAGCAGTTCTTC
TRBJ2-1	few	TRBV28	NA	CASSLKGGNEQFF	TGTGCCAGCAGTTTAAAGGGAGGTAATGAGCAGTTCTTC
TRBJ1-1	NA	TRBV5-4	NA	CASSLMGEGGAFF	TGTGCCAGCAGCTTAATGGGGGAGGGGGGAGCTTTCTTT
TRBJ2-5	NA	TRBV6-6	TRBD2	CASSFGTSGGWYF	TGTGCCAGCAGTTTTGGGACTAGCGGGGGCTGGTACTTC
TRBJ2-2	NA	TRBV7-9	NA	CASSSQDPTGGTGELFF	TGTGCCAGCAGCTCCCAAGACCCCACCGGAGGGACCGGGGAGCTGTTTTTT
TRBJ1-2	NA	TRBV14	TRBD1	CASSQDIRRGQVRIFDGYTF	TGTGCCAGCAGCCAAGATATCCGTAGGGGACAGGTGAGGATATTCGACGGCTACACCTTC
TRBJ2-1	few	TRBV28	NA	CASSLQGSPYNEQFF	TGTGCCAGCAGTTTACAGGGGAGCCCCTACAATGAGCAGTTCTTC
TRBJ1-3	NA	TRBV12-3/TRBV12-4	NA	CASSSTGGNTIYF	TGTGCCAGCAGTTCGACGGGTGGAAACACCATATATTTT
TRBJ1-2	NA	TRBV27	NA	CASSTGLNYGYTF	TGTGCCAGCAGTACCGGACTAAACTATGGCTACACCTTC
TRBJ1-1	NA	TRBV7-8	TRBD1	CASSSTGTGRTEAFF	TGTGCCAGCAGCTCAACCGGGACAGGGCGGACTGAAGCTTTCTTT